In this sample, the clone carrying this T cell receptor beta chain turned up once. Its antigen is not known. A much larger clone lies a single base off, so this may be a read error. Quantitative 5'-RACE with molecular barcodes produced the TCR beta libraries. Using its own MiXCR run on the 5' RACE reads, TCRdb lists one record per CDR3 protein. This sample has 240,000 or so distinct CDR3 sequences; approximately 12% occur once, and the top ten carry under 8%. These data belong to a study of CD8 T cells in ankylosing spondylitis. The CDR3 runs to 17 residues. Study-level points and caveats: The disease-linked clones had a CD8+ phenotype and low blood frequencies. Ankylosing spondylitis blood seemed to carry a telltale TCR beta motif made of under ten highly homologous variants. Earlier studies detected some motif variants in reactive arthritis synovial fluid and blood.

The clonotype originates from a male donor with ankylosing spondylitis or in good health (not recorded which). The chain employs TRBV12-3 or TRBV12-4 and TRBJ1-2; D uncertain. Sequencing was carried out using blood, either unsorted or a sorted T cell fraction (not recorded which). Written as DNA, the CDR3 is TGTGCCAACAGTTTGTTTGTGGCGAGGGAGTCTAGCTATGGCTACACCTTC. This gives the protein CANSLFVARESSYGYTF.